The sequence of this TCR beta chain was determined in a study of shared clonotypes between healthy human individuals (dated by TCRdb to the early 2020s). The study in broad terms: The cohort comprised a couple of women and a few men aged 18 to 49 years. For each donor, CD4 naive and CD4 memory were each given three plates, CD8 naive was given two plates, and CD8 memory was given one plate. To estimate repertoire size and how much clonotypes are shared between individuals, the study performed deep sequencing of blood TCR repertoires from roughly five healthy adults. Different laboratories and diverse techniques were used to prepare libraries and sequence TCR repertoires, to increase sequencing depth and limit assay-specific biases. Each donor's leukapheresis produced roughly between roughly 0.85 and 10 billion PBMCs. Broad study findings and their caveats: Based on pairwise subsampling, the degree of clonotype sharing among donors was expected to be affected by sequencing depth. Higher generation probabilities were observed for clonotypes shared by all four sorted-subset donors than for non-shared clonotypes. Because the study included a small number of donors, the genetic and exposure-history diversity represented was limited. Rarefaction of sorted-subset datasets indicated incomplete sequencing despite the large sequencing depth. Across a handful of donors, approximately 5% of naive CD4, approximately 4% of naive CD8, roughly 2.3% of memory CD4, and about 0.44% of memory CD8 clonotypes were shared. Sampling was restricted to blood, and TCR repertoires in tissue are likely to differ from TCR repertoires in blood. Naive subsets generally had larger estimated clonotype richness than memory subsets.

Donors were healthy HIV-negative adults with no recently reported acute infections or vaccinations. Every donor was a Caucasian adult living in Nashville, Tennessee, USA. CD4+ T cells were enriched by magnetic negative selection, after which naive cells were positively selected on CD45RA and the negative fraction was taken as the memory subset. After blood collection by leukapheresis, PBMCs were isolated using Ficoll-Histopaque density gradient centrifugation and then cryopreserved in the vapor phase of liquid nitrogen. Purity and quantity of every magnetically sorted T cell population were checked by analytical flow cytometry. Genomic DNA was isolated from each sorted fraction and quantified by UV absorbance on a Nanodrop 2000c. TCR CDR3 regions were amplified from genomic DNA by multiplex PCR using the deep immunoSEQ assay. For each cell subset, the extracted genomic DNA was distributed evenly across all wells of several immunoSEQ 96-well plates, and each plate served as one replicate. For sorted subsets, each replicate PCR was loaded with roughly 200 ng genomic DNA, equivalent to some 31,000 T cell genomes. Purified libraries were measured with a Qubit 3.0 fluorometer, size-checked on a Bioanalyzer 2100, and measured again with the KAPA Library Quantification kit. Each immunoSEQ 96-well plate was sequenced on its own single-read 150-cycle Illumina NextSeq 550 flow cell. The study's own analysis went as follows. The immunoSEQ output contained only junctional sequences without quality scores, so filtering could not match that applied to full-length reads. To assign V/J genes and CDR3, sequences were annotated using PyIR, a Python wrapper for IgBLAST v1.9, with IMGT germline references. Reads were removed for weak V/J assignments (E-value above 1e-6), missing CDR3, stop codons, out-of-frame junctions, or ambiguous translated residues. V3J clonotypes were defined as sequences sharing an identical inferred V gene, J gene, and CDR3 amino acid sequence. Percentage overlap between repertoires was calculated by dividing the number of shared unique clonotypes by the size of the smaller repertoire. RTK rarefaction, the Chao1 estimator, and Recon v2.1 estimates of unobserved clonotypes were used to assess repertoire richness. Generation probabilities were computed with OLGA for all TCRbeta clonotypes obtained by the gDNA method from several donors. Not all clones reach the TCRdb copy of this immuneACCESS table, which keeps in-frame sequences only. Checked studies attribute under half of the gap to unresolved V genes and leave the rest unexplained. V and J calls plus clone size are reproduced from that table; the DNA served to infer D and trimming. For this sample the table gives millions of clones, of which roughly 96% were detected only once. The ten largest clones take up 0.13% of the sample.

Concerning this clone: Its cognate antigen has yet to be identified. Per-nucleotide qualities are absent, and no much larger clonotype sits a single base away.

Material for sequencing was naive CD4+ T cells sorted from blood. The intended sense of this specimen's cell subset or site label: CD45RA+ positively selected. The receptor's source is a man in his late teens or twenties in good health.

The sequenced DNA: TGTGCCAGCCGATGGACAGGGATGGAGGATTCACCCCTCCACTTT. This translates into CASRWTGMEDSPLHF. The chain was built from TRBV6-4 and TRBJ1-6; 8 bases in the junction line up with TRBD1. Counted from cysteine to phenylalanine, this CDR3 has 15 amino acids. Left in the record is the CDR3 DNA by itself, 45 bases read in frame from the first base. Reading the germline V gene gives CDR1 MRHNA and CDR2 SNTAGT. V is pruned by 8 bases and J by 8 bases, leaving 11 bases of the junction without a gene match.